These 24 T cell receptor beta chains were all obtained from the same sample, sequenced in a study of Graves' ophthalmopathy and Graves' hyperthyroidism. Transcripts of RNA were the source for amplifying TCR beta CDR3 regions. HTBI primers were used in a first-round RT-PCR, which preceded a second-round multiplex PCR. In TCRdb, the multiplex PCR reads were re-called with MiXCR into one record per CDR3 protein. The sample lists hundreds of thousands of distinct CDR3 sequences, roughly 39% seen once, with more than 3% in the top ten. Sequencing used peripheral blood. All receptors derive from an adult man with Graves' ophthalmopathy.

This chain's CDR3 is CASSYRGPNYEQYF. CDR3 DNA sequence: TGTGCCAGCAGTTACAGGGGGCCTAACTACGAGCAGTACTTC. This chain connects TRBV2 to TRBJ2-7; 9 bases map to TRBD1. V trimming: 5 bases; J trimming: 3 bases; junction bases outside the gene matches: 5. Germline V gene sequence: CDR1 SNHLY, CDR2 FYNNEI. The CDR3 covers 14 residues. The full variable domain, its missing parts supplied by reference TRBV2 and TRBJ2-7, is EPEVTQTPSHQVTQMGQEVILRCVPISNHLYFYWYRQILGQKVEFLVSFYNNEISEKSEIFDDQFSVERPDGSNFTLKIRSTKLEDSAMYFCASSYRGPNYEQYFGPGTRLTVT.

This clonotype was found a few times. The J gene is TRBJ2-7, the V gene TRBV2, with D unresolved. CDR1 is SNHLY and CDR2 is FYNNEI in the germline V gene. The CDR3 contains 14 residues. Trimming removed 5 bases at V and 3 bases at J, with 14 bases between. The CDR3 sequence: CASSSASLFYEQYF. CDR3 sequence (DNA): TGTGCCAGCAGTTCCGCGAGTCTTTTCTACGAGCAGTACTTC. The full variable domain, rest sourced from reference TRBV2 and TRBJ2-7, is EPEVTQTPSHQVTQMGQEVILRCVPISNHLYFYWYRQILGQKVEFLVSFYNNEISEKSEIFDDQFSVERPDGSNFTLKIRSTKLEDSAMYFCASSSASLFYEQYFGPGTRLTVT.

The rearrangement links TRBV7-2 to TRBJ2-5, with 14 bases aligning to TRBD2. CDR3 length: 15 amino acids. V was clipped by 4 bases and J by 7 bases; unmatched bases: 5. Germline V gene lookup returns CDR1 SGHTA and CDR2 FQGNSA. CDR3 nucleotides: TGTGCCAGCAGCTGGGGACTAGCGGGAGTAGGGACCCAGTACTTC. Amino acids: CASSWGLAGVGTQYF.

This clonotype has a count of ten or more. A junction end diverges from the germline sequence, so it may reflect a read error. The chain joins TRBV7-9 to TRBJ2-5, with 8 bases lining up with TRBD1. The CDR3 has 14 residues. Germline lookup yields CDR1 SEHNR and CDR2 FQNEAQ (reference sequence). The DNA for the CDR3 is TGTGCCAGCAGCCCCGGACAGGGCCAAGGGACCCAGTACTTC. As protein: CASSPGQGQGTQYF.

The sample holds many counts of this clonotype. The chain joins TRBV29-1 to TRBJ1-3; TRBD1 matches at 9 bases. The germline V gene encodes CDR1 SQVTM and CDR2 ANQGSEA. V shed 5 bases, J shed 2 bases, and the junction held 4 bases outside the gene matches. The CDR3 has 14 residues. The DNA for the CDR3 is TGCAGCGTTAGGGGGACAGGGACTGGAAACACCATATATTTT. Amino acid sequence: CSVRGTGTGNTIYF.

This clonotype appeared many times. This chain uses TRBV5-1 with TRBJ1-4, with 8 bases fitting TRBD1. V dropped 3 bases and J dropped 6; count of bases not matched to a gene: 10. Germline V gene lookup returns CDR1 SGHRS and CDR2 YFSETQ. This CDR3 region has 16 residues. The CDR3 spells CASSSGTGSMDEKLFF. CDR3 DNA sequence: TGCGCCAGCAGCTCCGGGACAGGTTCTATGGATGAAAAACTGTTTTTT.

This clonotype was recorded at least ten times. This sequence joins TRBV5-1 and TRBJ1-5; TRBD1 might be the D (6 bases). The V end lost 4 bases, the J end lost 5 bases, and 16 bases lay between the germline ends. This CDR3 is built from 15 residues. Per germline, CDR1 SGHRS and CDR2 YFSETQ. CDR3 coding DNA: TGCGCCAGCAGCCTGACAGGAGCTCGGGATCAGCCCCAGCATTTT. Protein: CASSLTGARDQPQHF. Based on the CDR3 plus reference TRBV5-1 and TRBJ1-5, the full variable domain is KAGVTQTPRYLIKTRGQQVTLSCSPISGHRSVSWYQQTPGQGLQFLFEYFSETQRNKGNFPGRFSGRQFSNSRSEMNVSTLELGDSALYLCASSLTGARDQPQHFGDGTRLSIL.

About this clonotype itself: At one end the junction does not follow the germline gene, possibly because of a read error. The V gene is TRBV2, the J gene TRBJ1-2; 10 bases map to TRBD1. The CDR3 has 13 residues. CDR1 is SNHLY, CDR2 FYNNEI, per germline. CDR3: CAISEGTGDGYTF. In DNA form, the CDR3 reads TGTGCCATCAGTGAAGGGACAGGGGATGGCTACACCTTC. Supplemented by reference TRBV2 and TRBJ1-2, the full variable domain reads EPEVTQTPSHQVTQMGQEVILRCVPISNHLYFYWYRQILGQKVEFLVSFYNNEISEKSEIFDDQFSVERPDGSNFTLKIRSTKLEDSAMYFCAISEGTGDGYTFGSGTRLTVV.

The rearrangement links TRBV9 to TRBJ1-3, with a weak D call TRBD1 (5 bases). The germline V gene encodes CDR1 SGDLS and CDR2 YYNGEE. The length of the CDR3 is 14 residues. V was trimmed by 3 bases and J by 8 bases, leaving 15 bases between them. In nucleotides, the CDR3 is TGTGCCAGCAGCGCGGGCAGGGATGGCTACACCATATATTTT. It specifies CASSAGRDGYTIYF.

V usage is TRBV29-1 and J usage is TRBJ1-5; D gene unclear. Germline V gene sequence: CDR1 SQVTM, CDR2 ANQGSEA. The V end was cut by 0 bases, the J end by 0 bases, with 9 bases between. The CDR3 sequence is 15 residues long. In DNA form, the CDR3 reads TGCAGCGTTGAAGATCGGGCCAATAGCAATCAGCCCCAGCATTTT. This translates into CSVEDRANSNQPQHF.

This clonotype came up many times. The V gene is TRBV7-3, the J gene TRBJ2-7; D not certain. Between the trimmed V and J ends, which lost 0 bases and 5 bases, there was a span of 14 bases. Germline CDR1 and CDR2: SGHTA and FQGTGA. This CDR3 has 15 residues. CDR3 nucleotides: TGTGCCAGCAGCTTAACAGGAACCTTTGCGGACGAGCAGTACTTC. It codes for CASSLTGTFADEQYF.

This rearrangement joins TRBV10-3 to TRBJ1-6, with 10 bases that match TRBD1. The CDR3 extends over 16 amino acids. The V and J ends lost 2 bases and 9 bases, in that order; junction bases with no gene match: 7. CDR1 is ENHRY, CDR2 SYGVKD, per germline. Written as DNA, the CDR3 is TGTGCCATCAGTGAGGAAACGGGGACAGGGGCTTCACCCCTCCACTTT. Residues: CAISEETGTGASPLHF.

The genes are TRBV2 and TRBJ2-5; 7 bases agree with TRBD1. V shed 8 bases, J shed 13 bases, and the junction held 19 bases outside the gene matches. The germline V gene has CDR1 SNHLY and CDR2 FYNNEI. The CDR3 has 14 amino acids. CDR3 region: CASRSEVQGSLGYF. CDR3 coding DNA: TGTGCCAGCCGGTCGGAGGTACAGGGGTCCCTGGGGTACTTC. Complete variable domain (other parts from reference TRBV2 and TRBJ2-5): EPEVTQTPSHQVTQMGQEVILRCVPISNHLYFYWYRQILGQKVEFLVSFYNNEISEKSEIFDDQFSVERPDGSNFTLKIRSTKLEDSAMYFCASRSEVQGSLGYFGPGTRLLVL.

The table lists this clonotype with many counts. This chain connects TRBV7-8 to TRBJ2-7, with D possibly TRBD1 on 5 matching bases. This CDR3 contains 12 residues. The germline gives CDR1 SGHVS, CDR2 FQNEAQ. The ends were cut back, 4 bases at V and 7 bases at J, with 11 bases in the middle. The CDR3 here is CASSSQGWEQYF. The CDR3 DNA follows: TGTGCCAGCAGCTCGCAGGGTTGGGAGCAGTACTTC.

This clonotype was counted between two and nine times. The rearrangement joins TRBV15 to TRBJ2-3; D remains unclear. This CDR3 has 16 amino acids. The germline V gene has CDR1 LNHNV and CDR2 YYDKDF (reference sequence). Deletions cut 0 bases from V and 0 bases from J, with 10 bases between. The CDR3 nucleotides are TGTGCCACCAGCAGAGAGCTACCCGCTAGCACAGATACGCAGTATTTT. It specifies CATSRELPASTDTQYF.

CDR3: CASSETAGTNTEAFF. CDR3 nucleotides: TGTGCCAGCAGTGAAACGGCCGGAACGAACACTGAAGCTTTCTTT. The chain links TRBV2 to TRBJ1-1; D gene ambiguous. Per the germline V gene, CDR1 is SNHLY and CDR2 is FYNNEI. The ends were cut back, 2 bases at V and 1 base at J, with 11 bases in the middle. The CDR3 totals 15 residues.

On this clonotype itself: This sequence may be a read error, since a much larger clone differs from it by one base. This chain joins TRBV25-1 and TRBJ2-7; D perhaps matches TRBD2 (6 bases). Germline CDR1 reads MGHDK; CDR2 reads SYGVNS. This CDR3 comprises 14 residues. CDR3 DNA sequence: TGTGCCAGCAGTTACATGCGGGGTTCCTGCGAGCAGTACTTC. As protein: CASSYMRGSCEQYF.

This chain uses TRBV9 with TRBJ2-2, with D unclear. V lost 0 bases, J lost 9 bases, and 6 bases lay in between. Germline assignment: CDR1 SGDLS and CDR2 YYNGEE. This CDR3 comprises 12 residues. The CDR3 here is CASSVAIRELFF. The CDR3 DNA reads TGTGCCAGCAGCGTAGCTATCCGGGAGCTGTTTTTT.

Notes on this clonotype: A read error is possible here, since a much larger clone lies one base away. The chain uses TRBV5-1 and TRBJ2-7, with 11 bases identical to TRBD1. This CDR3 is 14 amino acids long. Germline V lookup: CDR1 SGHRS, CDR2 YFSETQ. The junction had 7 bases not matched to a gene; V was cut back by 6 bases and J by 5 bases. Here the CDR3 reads CASTGQGAPHEQYF. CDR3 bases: TGCGCCAGCACCGGACAGGGGGCCCCCCACGAGCAGTACTTC.

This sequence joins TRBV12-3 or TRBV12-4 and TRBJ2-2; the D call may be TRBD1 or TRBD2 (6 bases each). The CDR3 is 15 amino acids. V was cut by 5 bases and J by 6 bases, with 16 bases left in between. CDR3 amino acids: CASSLYRGVAGELFF. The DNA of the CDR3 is TGTGCCAGCAGTCTCTATAGGGGGGTGGCCGGGGAGCTGTTTTTT.

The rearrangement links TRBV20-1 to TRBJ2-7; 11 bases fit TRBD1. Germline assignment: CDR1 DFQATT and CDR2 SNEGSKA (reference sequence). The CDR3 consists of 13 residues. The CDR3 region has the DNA TGCAGCTTTGGGACAGGGGGGATCTACGAGCAGTACTTC. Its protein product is CSFGTGGIYEQYF.

The CDR3 sequence: CASSFDDSVSGNTIYF. The CDR3 nucleotides are TGTGCCAGCAGTTTCGACGACAGCGTCTCTGGAAACACCATATATTTT. This chain joins TRBV6-5 and TRBJ1-3, with D maybe TRBD1 (5 bases). The CDR3 has 16 residues. The V end lost 4 bases, the J end lost 0 bases, and 13 bases lay between the germline ends. CDR1 is MNHEY, CDR2 SVGAGI, per germline.

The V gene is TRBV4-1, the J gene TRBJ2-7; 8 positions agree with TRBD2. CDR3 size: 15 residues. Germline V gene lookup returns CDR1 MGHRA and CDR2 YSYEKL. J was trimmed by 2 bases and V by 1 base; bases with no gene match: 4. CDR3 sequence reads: CASSQGRGGPYEQYV. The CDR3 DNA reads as TGCGCCAGCAGCCAAGGTCGGGGGGGCCCCTACGAGCAGTACGTC.

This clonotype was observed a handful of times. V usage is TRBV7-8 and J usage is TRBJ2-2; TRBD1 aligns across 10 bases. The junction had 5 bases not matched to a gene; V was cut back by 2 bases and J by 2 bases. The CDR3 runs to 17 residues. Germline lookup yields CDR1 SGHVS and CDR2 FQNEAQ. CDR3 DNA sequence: TGTGCCAGCAGCTTACTACGACAGGGGGCCAACACCGGGGAGCTGTTTTTT. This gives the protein CASSLLRQGANTGELFF.